This TCR beta chain was documented in a study of blood T cells in healthy people across ages. Study-wide points: Diversity was estimated from one million T cells, and these estimates were considered underestimates. Older age went with lower TCR beta diversity per million T cells, in a roughly linear way.

Combining a sample-barcoded 5' primer with a J-beta primer mix, a second PCR ran for 7 to 11 cycles. TCRdb analysed the 5' RACE reads with MiXCR anew, one entry per CDR3 protein. The sample has roughly 800,000 distinct CDR3 sequences, 20% to 30% seen once; the top ten hold 9.4%. Note on this clonotype: The antigen remains unidentified.

The V gene lost 5 bases and the J gene lost 7 bases, with 9 bases spanning the gap. Germline V CDR1 and CDR2: SGHAT, FQNNGV. The CDR3 extends over 12 amino acids. These data also formed part of another study, on T cells of mothers and their children. That work adds: Donors were a few healthy Caucasian mothers and their six children.

The sample was blood. The receptor comes from a boy younger than 18 in good health. This rearrangement joins TRBV11-2 to TRBJ1-3, with D uncertain. DNA of the CDR3: TGTGCCAGCAGCCCGCGATGGAACACCATATATTTT. This gives the protein CASSPRWNTIYF.